Reported below is one T cell receptor beta chain. Original processing methods: Reference gene primer amplification gave estimated nucleated cell counts. The table came from immunoSEQ multiplex PCR; TCRdb's copy has only in-frame clones and leaves some out. V, J and clone size are taken as reported in that table, and D and trimming were inferred from the DNA itself. The sample records under 60,000 clones, 89% being singletons. This CDR3 has 16 amino acids. Germline V gene sequence: CDR1 MNHEY, CDR2 SMNVEV (reference sequence). V gave up 8 bases and J gave up 10 bases; unmatched junction bases: 14. The sample belongs to a study of blood T cell repertoires in COVID-19. Study in general: Specimens from acute and convalescent COVID-19 originated in the United States, Italy and Spain. PBMCs, B-cell-depleted T cells, or T cells were the source of the cDNA or gDNA that made up the material.

What was sequenced was peripheral blood. The TCR comes from a man aged 60 to 69 with acute or convalescent COVID-19. The rearrangement uses TRBV27 and TRBJ1-6; 10 bases map to TRBD1. The CDR3 is CASGEPEGTGVSPLHF. CDR3 in DNA: TGTGCCAGCGGGGAACCAGAAGGGACAGGGGTCTCACCCCTCCACTTT.